A single sample is the source of the 8 T cell receptor beta chains below, sequenced in a study of PD-L1 blockade in urothelial cancer. Only in-frame clones appear in the TCRdb table, and some are missing; sequencing was by immunoSEQ multiplex PCR. The data show about 38,000 clones, 75% to 90% seen once. The time point was: peripheral blood 6 weeks after treatment start. The starting material was PBMCs, obtained around atezolizumab (anti-PD-L1) treatment. These receptors were obtained from a man aged 55-75 years with urothelial cancer.

The chain carries TRBV6-1 and TRBJ1-2, with TRBD1 as a possible D gene (5 bases). Trimming took off 3 bases at V and 7 bases at J, with 15 bases between the two ends. Germline-derived CDR1 and CDR2 are MNHNS and SASEGT. The CDR3 consists of 14 residues. CDR3 residues: CASSDLRGGGGYTF. In DNA form, the CDR3 reads TGTGCCAGCAGTGATTTACGGGGCGGGGGTGGCTACACCTTC.

The CDR3 spells CASQGGMSTSGANVLTF. CDR3 nucleotides: TGTGCCAGCCAGGGAGGCATGTCTACCTCTGGGGCCAACGTCCTGACTTTC. This chain links TRBV19 with TRBJ2-6; a possible D gene is TRBD2 (6 bases). Germline CDR1 reads LNHDA; CDR2 reads SQIVND (reference sequence). The CDR3 spans 17 residues. V lost 9 bases, J lost 0 bases, and 18 bases lay in between. Variable domain in full (rest from reference TRBV19 and TRBJ2-6): DGGITQSPKYLFRKEGQNVTLSCEQNLNHDAMYWYRQDPGQGLRLIYYSQIVNDFQKGDIAEGYSVSREKKESFPLTVTSAQKNPTAFYLCASQGGMSTSGANVLTFGAGSRLTVL.

The chain combines TRBV27 with TRBJ2-7, with TRBD2 matching 10 bases. Germline trimming cut 4 bases from V and 3 bases from J; bases unmatched to any gene: 3. Per germline, CDR1 MNHEY and CDR2 SMNVEV (reference sequence). The CDR3 covers 14 residues. CDR3 DNA sequence: TGTGCCAGCAGTTCGACTAGCGGGCACTACGAGCAGTACTTC. Encoded protein: CASSSTSGHYEQYF.

This chain links TRBV10-3 with TRBJ1-1, with D unclear. The CDR3 extends over 13 amino acids. Per the germline V gene, CDR1 is ENHRY and CDR2 is SYGVKD. Trimming stripped 3 bases from V and 5 bases from J, with 10 bases between. CDR3 nucleotide sequence: TGTGCCATCAGTGAACAGAGTGGGACTGAAGCTTTCTTT. Its protein product is CAISEQSGTEAFF.

CDR3 loop: CASSPGHSYEQYF. The CDR3 DNA sequence: TGTGCCAGCAGTCCGGGTCACTCCTACGAGCAGTACTTC. J is TRBJ2-7 and V is TRBV27; no reliable D call. In germline, CDR1 is MNHEY, CDR2 SMNVEV (reference sequence). The CDR3 is made up of 13 amino acids. V was pared by 5 bases and J by 0 bases, with 8 bases between.

The chain combines TRBV7-2 with TRBJ2-2; D may be TRBD2 (5 bases). The ends were cut back, 5 bases at V and 6 bases at J, with 7 bases in the middle. The CDR3 covers 12 residues. Germline V lookup: CDR1 SGHTA, CDR2 FQGNSA. Here the CDR3 DNA reads TGTGCCAGCAGCCTACTAGCCGGGGAGCTGTTTTTT. Its protein is CASSLLAGELFF.

The rearrangement links TRBV9 to TRBJ2-2; tentatively, D is TRBD1 (5 bases). Trimming took 4 bases from V and 3 from J, leaving 19 bases between them. The germline V gene has CDR1 SGDLS and CDR2 YYNGEE. The CDR3 runs to 17 residues. The CDR3: CASSPRQLGSDTGELFF. The DNA for the CDR3 is TGTGCCAGCAGCCCAAGACAGCTTGGGTCCGACACCGGGGAGCTGTTTTTT.

The CDR3 loop is CASSQDRGDYGYTF. CDR3 DNA sequence: TGTGCCAGCAGCCAGGACAGGGGGGACTATGGCTACACCTTC. This chain connects TRBV11-1 to TRBJ1-2; TRBD1 aligns across 10 bases. The CDR3 loop spans 14 amino acids. J was trimmed by 3 bases and V by 5 bases; bases with no gene match: 3. Germline CDR1 is SGHAT and CDR2 is FQDESV (reference sequence).